This T cell receptor beta chain was sequenced for a study of post-analysis software for immune sequencing data. Study-wide findings and caveats: Comparison of patients with controls showed about 5 TRBV segments more frequent in patients, TRBV5-6, TRBV5-1 and TRBV20-1 among them.

Prepared libraries of TCR beta cDNA carried unique molecular identifiers. MiXCR was run by TCRdb on the PCR reads, yielding one entry per CDR3 protein. The table has fewer than 700,000 distinct CDR3 sequences, 40% to 50% seen once. This CDR3 is built from 15 residues. V shed 7 bases and J shed 1 base, with 17 bases lying between them. Of note for this clonotype: Its target is unknown.

This clonotype originated in a girl aged 5-17 years with multiple sclerosis. J is TRBJ2-7 and V is TRBV12-3 or TRBV12-4, with a tentative D call TRBD1 (6 bases). The sample was blood. The CDR3 DNA is TGTGCCAGCAACATGGGGGCCAGCGCTTCCTACGAGCAGTACTTC. Translated: CASNMGASASYEQYF.